This T cell receptor (beta chain) was recorded in a study of blood T cell repertoires in COVID-19. As to this clone: The same CDR3 can be traced to other DNA sequences in this sample.

This CDR3 is 12 amino acids long. Germline loops: CDR1 MDHEN, CDR2 SYDVKM. V lost 4 bases and J lost 5, with 8 bases in between. Original processing methods: Estimated nucleated cell counts came from reference gene primer amplification. Sequencing was performed with immunoSEQ multiplex PCR; in TCRdb, only in-frame clones are kept and a portion is missing. V and J calls and clone size follow that table, whereas D and trimming were derived from the DNA. Among fewer than 300,000 clones, about 87% were seen once, and the ten largest hold roughly 8.6%. The sample comprised peripheral blood. The chain recombines TRBV28 with TRBJ1-1, with D possibly matching TRBD1 (5 bases). This TCR was sampled from a human donor in a cohort sampled during active COVID-19. The CDR3 bases are TGTGCCAGCAGTTCTGGGGGGACTGAAGCTTTCTTT. It is translated as CASSSGGTEAFF.